The table lists the clone carrying this T cell receptor (beta chain) with many counts. Its cognate antigen is unknown. This specimen comes from a study of T-cell memory formation after mild COVID-19. Study background: The TCR clusters were mostly specific to one donor.

Points from the study as a whole: The authors left the SARS-CoV-2 specificity of second-wave clones peaking on day 37 unconfirmed. Mainly CM and EM harbored the contracting CD4+ clones; mainly EMRA harbored the CD8+ ones.

V trimming: 3 bases; J trimming: 2 bases; junction bases outside the gene matches: 0. CDR3 length: 14 residues. Germline loops: CDR1 LNHDA, CDR2 SQIVND (reference sequence). From 5'RACE with constant-segment primers came TCR alpha and TCR beta cDNA libraries that carried sample barcodes and UMIs. A single record per CDR3 protein comes from TCRdb applying MiXCR to the 5' RACE reads. The sample carries 120,000 to 150,000 distinct CDR3 sequences, about 5.7% recorded once. The TCR was taken from an adult woman who had mild COVID-19 (a few samples of this study predate the infection). Cell type and time point are not known. The chain combines TRBV19 with TRBJ2-7, with 11 bases aligning to TRBD1. The sequenced sample consisted of PBMCs or a T cell subset sorted from them (not recorded which). CDR3 in DNA: TGTGCCAGTAGTATGGACAGGGGGCCCTACGAGCAGTACTTC. This gives the protein CASSMDRGPYEQYF.